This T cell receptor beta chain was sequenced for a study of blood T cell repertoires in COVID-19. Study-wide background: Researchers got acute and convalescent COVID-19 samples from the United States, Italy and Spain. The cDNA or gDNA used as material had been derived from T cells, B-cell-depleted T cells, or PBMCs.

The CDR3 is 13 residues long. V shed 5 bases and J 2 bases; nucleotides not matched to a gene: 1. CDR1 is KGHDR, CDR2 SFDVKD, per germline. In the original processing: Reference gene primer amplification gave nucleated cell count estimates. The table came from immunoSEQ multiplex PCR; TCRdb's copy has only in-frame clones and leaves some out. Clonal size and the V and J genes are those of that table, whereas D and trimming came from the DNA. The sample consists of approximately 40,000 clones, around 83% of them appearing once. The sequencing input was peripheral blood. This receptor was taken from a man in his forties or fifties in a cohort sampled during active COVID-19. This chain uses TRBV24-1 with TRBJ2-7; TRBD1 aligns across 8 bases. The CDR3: CATSAGQAYEQYV. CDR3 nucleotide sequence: TGTGCCACCAGTGCGGGACAGGCCTACGAGCAGTACGTC.